These 13 T cell receptor beta chains came from one sample sequenced in a study of memory CD4+ T cells and cytomegalovirus serostatus. The sort gate was single viable CD3+CD4+CD8-CD45RO+ cells for memory CD4+ T cells. Only in-frame clones appear in the TCRdb table, and some are missing; sequencing was by immunoSEQ multiplex PCR. The sample lists some 50,000 clones, roughly 72% occurring once. Sequenced: memory CD4+ T cells from blood. These receptors all come from an adult in good health and CMV-seropositive.

This clone was detected a few times. CDR3 DNA sequence: TGTGCCAGCAGCGTAGGAACAGGGGAAGGGGCTTTCTTT. Protein product: CASSVGTGEGAFF. V is TRBV9 and J is TRBJ1-1; 7 nucleotides align to TRBD1. The CDR3 covers 13 residues. Losses at the gene ends were 0 bases for V and 11 bases for J; bases not matched to a gene: 7. Germline values: CDR1 SGDLS, CDR2 YYNGEE.

This chain connects TRBV11-2 to TRBJ2-3; perhaps TRBD1 as D (6 bases). CDR1 SGHAT and CDR2 FQNNGV come from the germline V gene. The CDR3 is made up of 15 amino acids. V was shortened by 5 bases and J by 5 bases, with 17 bases between the two germline ends. The CDR3 sequence: CASSRDPGVRDTQYF. In nucleotides, the CDR3 is TGTGCCAGCAGCCGGGACCCAGGGGTAAGAGATACGCAGTATTTT.

The rearrangement joins TRBV11-2 to TRBJ1-2; 8 bases are a match to TRBD1. V dropped 5 bases and J dropped 1; count of bases not matched to a gene: 3. This CDR3 spans 14 amino acids. The V gene's germline CDR1 is SGHAT and CDR2 FQNNGV. As DNA, the CDR3 is TGTGCCAGCAGCCCGGACAGGGTTAACTATGGCTACACCTTC. Translation gives CASSPDRVNYGYTF.

The CDR3: CASSLDPTGETQYF. Here the CDR3 DNA reads TGTGCCAGCAGCTTAGACCCGACTGGAGAGACCCAGTACTTC. The genes are TRBV7-9 and TRBJ2-5; D unresolved. Germline V gives CDR1 SEHNR, CDR2 FQNEAQ (reference sequence). V was cut by 1 base and J by 4 bases, with 10 bases left in between. This CDR3 region has 14 residues.

The CDR3 protein is CASSSGTGGGYTF. In DNA, the CDR3 is TGCGCCAGCAGCTCCGGGACAGGGGGCGGCTACACCTTC. The genes are TRBV5-1 and TRBJ1-2; TRBD1 agrees at 12 bases. This CDR3 spans 13 amino acids. Germline V gives CDR1 SGHRS, CDR2 YFSETQ. V shed 3 bases and J 8 bases; nucleotides not matched to a gene: 2.

V is TRBV5-1 and J is TRBJ2-3; D is unclear. The length of the CDR3 is 14 residues. Germline V gene lookup returns CDR1 SGHRS and CDR2 YFSETQ. With 2 bases removed from V and 1 base from J, the gap between germline ends came to 8 bases. The chain's CDR3 is CASSFLERTDTQYF. The DNA of the CDR3 is TGCGCCAGCAGCTTCCTCGAACGCACAGATACGCAGTATTTT.

The chain recombines TRBV5-5 with TRBJ1-4, with D unclear. In germline, CDR1 is SGHKS, CDR2 YYEKEE (reference sequence). The V end lost 0 bases, the J end lost 5 bases, and 8 bases lay between the germline ends. The CDR3 runs to 14 residues. Here the CDR3 reads CASSLEGRNEKLFF. In DNA form, the CDR3 reads TGTGCCAGCAGCTTGGAGGGTCGAAATGAAAAACTGTTTTTT.

The chain couples TRBV29-1 to TRBJ2-2; possible D gene TRBD2, 6 bases. CDR3 length: 12 amino acids. CDR1 is SQVTM and CDR2 is ANQGSEA in the germline V gene. V dropped 4 bases and J dropped 6 bases, with 9 bases sitting between them. The CDR3 coding sequence is TGCAGCGTTGGCGGGGATTCCGGGGAGCTGTTTTTT. Protein: CSVGGDSGELFF.

The J gene is TRBJ1-2, the V gene TRBV5-5, with 8 bases identical to TRBD1. CDR3 length equals 14 residues. Germline trimming cut 4 bases from V and 4 bases from J; bases unmatched to any gene: 6. Germline V gene sequence: CDR1 SGHKS, CDR2 YYEKEE (reference sequence). The CDR3: CASSIRGQVYGYTF. CDR3 nucleotide sequence: TGTGCCAGCAGCATCAGGGGGCAAGTCTATGGCTACACCTTC. The variable domain in full, with the rest retrieved from reference TRBV5-5 and TRBJ1-2, is DAGVTQSPTHLIKTRGQQVTLRCSPISGHKSVSWYQQVLGQGPQFIFQYYEKEERGRGNFPDRFSARQFPNYSSELNVNALLLGDSALYLCASSIRGQVYGYTFGSGTRLTVV.

This clone was detected only a few times. The sample carries other DNA sequences with the same CDR3. The CDR3 is CASSQEGPGNTEAFF. Here the CDR3 DNA reads TGCGCCAGCAGCCAAGAGGGTCCTGGGAACACTGAAGCTTTCTTT. The chain links TRBV4-3 to TRBJ1-1; D unresolved. Trimming left V 0 bases short and J 1 base short, with 9 bases between. The CDR3 spans 15 residues. Per the germline V gene, CDR1 is LGHNA and CDR2 is YSLEER.

The chain recombines TRBV19 with TRBJ1-2; TRBD1 matches at 9 bases. This CDR3 region has 15 residues. Germline assignment: CDR1 LNHDA and CDR2 SQIVND (reference sequence). V shed 3 bases and J 3 bases; nucleotides not matched to a gene: 5. CDR3 sequence (DNA): TGTGCCAGTAGTATGGGGACAGGGTTCGACTATGGCTACACCTTC. It encodes CASSMGTGFDYGYTF.

The chain joins TRBV11-1 to TRBJ2-5, with no clear D. Germline CDR1 and CDR2: SGHAT and FQDESV (reference sequence). Between the trimmed V and J ends, which lost 0 bases and 4 bases, there was a span of 12 bases. The CDR3 is 15 residues long. The CDR3, as DNA: TGTGCCAGCAGCTTAGCAGTGGTTTTCGGAGAGACCCAGTACTTC. It specifies CASSLAVVFGETQYF.

The V gene is TRBV7-2, the J gene TRBJ1-3; 10 bases fit TRBD1. The trim removed 3 bases at V and 2 bases at J, leaving 1 base unmatched. In germline, CDR1 is SGHTA, CDR2 FQGNSA. The CDR3 runs 15 residues. As DNA, the CDR3 is TGTGCCAGCAGCTTGGGACAGGGGACTGGAAACACCATATATTTT. This encodes CASSLGQGTGNTIYF.